This entry describes one TCR beta chain. Its antigen is not identified. Naive-designated CD8 cells lacked CD45RO, were positively enriched for CCR7, and omitted terminally differentiated effector memory CD45RA+ cells. All the donors were Caucasian adults who lived in Nashville, Tennessee. The entry originates in a study of shared clonotypes between healthy human individuals. Study-wide results and limits: Sampling covered blood only; tissue repertoires likely differ. Genetic and exposure-history diversity was limited by the few donors.

Looked up from germline, CDR1 is SSHAT and CDR2 is FNYEAQ (reference sequence). CDR3 length: 16 amino acids. V was cut by 2 bases and J by 6 bases, with 18 bases left in between. The DNA input per sorted-subset replicate PCR was roughly 180 ng, corresponding to some 30,000 T cell genomes. Sequenced by immunoSEQ multiplex PCR; TCRdb stores in-frame clones only, minus some. The table records approximately 2,200,000 clones, approximately 94% of them present only once. The specimen was naive CD8+ T cells from PBMCs. The gene calls are TRBV7-7 and TRBJ2-3; D is perhaps TRBD2 (6 bases). The sequence was obtained from a man between 18 and 35 years old in good health. Some clones in this sample may be carry-over from other donors' samples. The CDR3 DNA reads TGTGCCAGCAGCTTATCTGAGCGGGTCGGCAGGGATACGCAGTATTTT. Protein product: CASSLSERVGRDTQYF.